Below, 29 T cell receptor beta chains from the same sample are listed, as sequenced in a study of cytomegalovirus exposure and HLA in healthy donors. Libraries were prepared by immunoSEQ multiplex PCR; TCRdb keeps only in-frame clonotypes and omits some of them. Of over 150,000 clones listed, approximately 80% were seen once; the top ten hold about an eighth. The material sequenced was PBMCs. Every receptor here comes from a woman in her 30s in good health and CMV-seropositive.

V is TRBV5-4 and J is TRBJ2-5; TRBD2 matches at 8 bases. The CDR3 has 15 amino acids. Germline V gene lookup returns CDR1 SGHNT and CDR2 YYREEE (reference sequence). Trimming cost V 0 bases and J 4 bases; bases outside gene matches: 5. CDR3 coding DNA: TGTGCCAGCAGCTTGGATAGCGGGAATGCAGAGACCCAGTACTTC. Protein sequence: CASSLDSGNAETQYF.

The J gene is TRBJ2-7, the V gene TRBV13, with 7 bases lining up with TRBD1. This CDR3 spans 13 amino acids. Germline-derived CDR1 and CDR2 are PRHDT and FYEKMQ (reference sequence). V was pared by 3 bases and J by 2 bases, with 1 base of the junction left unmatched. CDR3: CASSFGTAYEQYF. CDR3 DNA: TGTGCCAGCAGCTTTGGGACAGCCTACGAGCAGTACTTC.

The chain's CDR3 is CASSTPDRTLTIYF. CDR3 nucleotides: TGTGCCAGTAGTACCCCCGACAGAACGCTCACCATATATTTT. The rearrangement uses TRBV19 and TRBJ1-3, with D tentatively TRBD1 (5 bases). CDR1 is LNHDA and CDR2 is SQIVND in the germline V gene (reference sequence). The CDR3 is 14 residues long. V lost 4 bases, J lost 9 bases, and 16 bases lay in between.

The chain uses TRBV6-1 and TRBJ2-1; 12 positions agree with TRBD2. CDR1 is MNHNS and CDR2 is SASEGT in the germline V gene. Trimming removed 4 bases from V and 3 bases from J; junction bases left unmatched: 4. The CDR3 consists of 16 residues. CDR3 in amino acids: CASSGLAGALYNEQFF. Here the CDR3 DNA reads TGTGCCAGCAGTGGACTAGCGGGAGCTCTCTACAATGAGCAGTTCTTC.

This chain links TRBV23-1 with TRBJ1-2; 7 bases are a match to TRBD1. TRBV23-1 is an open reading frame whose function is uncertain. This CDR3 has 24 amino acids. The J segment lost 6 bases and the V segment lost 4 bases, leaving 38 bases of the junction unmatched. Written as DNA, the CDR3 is TGCGCCAGCAGTCGTACCGCGGGGACAGCCAAGAACTATGGCTACACCTTTTGTCTTAATGGCTACACCTTC. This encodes CASSRTAGTAKNYGYTFCLNGYTF.

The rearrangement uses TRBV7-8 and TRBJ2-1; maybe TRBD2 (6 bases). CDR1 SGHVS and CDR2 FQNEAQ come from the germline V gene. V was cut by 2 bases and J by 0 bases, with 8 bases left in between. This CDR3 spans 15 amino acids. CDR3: CASSLRENSYNEQFF. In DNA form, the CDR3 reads TGTGCCAGCAGCTTACGGGAGAACTCCTACAATGAGCAGTTCTTC.

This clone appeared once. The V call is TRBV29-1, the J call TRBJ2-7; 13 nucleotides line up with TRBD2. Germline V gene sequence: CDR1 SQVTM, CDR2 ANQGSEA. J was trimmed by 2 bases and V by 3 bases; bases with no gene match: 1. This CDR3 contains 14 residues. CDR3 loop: CSVEGLAGTYEQYF. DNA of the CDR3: TGCAGCGTTGAGGGACTAGCGGGAACCTACGAGCAGTACTTC.

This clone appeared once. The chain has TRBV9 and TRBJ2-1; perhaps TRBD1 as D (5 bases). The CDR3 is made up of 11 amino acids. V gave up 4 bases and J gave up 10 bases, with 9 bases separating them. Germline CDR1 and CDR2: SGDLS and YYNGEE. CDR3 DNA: TGTGCCAGCAGCCTTGGGGCCGAGCAGTTCTTC. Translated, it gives CASSLGAEQFF. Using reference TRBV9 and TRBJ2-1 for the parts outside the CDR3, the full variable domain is DSGVTQTPKHLITATGQRVTLRCSPRSGDLSVYWYQQSLDQGLQFLIQYYNGEERAKGNILERFSAQQFPDLHSELNLSSLELGDSALYFCASSLGAEQFFGPGTRLTVL.

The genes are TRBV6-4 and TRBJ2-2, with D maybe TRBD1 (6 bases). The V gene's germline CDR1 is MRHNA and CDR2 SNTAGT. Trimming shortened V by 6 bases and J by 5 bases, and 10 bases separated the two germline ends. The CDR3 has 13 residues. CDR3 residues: CASSPGDTGELFF. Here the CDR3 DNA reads TGTGCCAGCAGCCCAGGGGATACCGGGGAGCTGTTTTTT.

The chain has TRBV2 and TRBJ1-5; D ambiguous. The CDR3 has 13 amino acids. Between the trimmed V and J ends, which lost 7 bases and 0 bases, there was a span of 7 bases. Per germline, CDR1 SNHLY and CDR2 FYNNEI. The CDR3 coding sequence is TGTGCCAGCAATCGGTTTAGCAATCAGCCCCAGCATTTT. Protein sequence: CASNRFSNQPQHF.

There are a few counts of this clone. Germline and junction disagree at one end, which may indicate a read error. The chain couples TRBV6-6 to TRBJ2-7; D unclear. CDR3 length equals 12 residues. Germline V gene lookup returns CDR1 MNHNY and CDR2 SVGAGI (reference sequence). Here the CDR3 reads CASSYSSHEQYF. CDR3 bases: TGTGCCAGCAGTTACTCCTCCCACGAGCAGTACTTC.

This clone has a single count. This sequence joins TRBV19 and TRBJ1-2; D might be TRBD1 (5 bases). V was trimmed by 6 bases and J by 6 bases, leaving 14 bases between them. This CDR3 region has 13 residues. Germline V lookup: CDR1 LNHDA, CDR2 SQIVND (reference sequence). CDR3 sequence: CASRQDRDNGYTF. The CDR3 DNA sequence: TGTGCCAGTAGACAAGACAGAGACAATGGCTACACCTTC.

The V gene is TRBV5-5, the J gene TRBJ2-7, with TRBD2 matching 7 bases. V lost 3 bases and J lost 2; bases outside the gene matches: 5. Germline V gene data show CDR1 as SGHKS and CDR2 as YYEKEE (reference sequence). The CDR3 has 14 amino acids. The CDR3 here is CASSSTSVAYEQYF. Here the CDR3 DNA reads TGTGCCAGCAGCTCCACTAGCGTAGCCTACGAGCAGTACTTC.

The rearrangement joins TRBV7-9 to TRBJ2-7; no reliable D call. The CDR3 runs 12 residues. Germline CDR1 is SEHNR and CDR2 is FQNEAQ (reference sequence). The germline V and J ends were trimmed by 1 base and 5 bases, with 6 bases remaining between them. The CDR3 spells CASSLVVNEQYF. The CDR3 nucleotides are TGTGCCAGCAGCTTAGTCGTTAACGAGCAGTACTTC.

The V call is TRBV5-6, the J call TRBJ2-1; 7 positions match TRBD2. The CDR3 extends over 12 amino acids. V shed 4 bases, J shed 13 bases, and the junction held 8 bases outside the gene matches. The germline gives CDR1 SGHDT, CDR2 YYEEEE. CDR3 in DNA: TGTGCCAGCAGCCGCTCGGGACTACCTCAGTTCTTC. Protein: CASSRSGLPQFF.

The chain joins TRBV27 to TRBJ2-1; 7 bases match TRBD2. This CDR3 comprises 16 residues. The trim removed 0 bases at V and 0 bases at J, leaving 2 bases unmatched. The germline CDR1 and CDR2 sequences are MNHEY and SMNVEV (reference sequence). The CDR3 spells CASSLSSGNSYNEQFF. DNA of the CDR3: TGTGCCAGCAGTTTATCGAGCGGGAACTCCTACAATGAGCAGTTCTTC.

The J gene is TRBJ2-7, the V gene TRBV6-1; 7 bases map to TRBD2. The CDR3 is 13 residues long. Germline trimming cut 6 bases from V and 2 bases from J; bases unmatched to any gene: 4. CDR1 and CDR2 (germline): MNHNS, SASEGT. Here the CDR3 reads CASRLAEPYEQYF. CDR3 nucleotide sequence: TGTGCCAGCAGGCTAGCGGAACCCTACGAGCAGTACTTC.

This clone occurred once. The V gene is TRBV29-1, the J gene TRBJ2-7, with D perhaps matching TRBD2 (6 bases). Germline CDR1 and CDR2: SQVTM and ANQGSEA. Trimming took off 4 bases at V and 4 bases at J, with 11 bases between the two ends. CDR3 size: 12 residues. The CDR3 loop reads CSVVSGDYEQYF. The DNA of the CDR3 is TGCAGCGTTGTCTCGGGAGATTACGAGCAGTACTTC.

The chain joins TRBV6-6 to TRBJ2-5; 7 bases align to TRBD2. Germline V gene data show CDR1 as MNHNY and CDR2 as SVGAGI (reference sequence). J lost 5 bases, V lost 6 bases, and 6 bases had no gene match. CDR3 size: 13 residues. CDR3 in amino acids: CASSPAGLETQYF. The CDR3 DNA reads TGTGCCAGCAGCCCAGCGGGATTGGAGACCCAGTACTTC.

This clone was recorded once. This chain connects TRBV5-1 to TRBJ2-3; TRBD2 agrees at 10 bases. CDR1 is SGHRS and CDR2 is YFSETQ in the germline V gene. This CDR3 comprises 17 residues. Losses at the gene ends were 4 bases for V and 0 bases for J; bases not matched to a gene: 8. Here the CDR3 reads CASSPGTSAFSTDTQYF. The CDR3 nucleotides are TGCGCCAGCAGCCCAGGGACTAGCGCCTTTAGCACAGATACGCAGTATTTT.

The CDR3 DNA is TGCGCCAGTCCGAGGGGGGGACATAGCAATCAGCCCCAGCATTTT. Translating it yields CASPRGGHSNQPQHF. This sequence joins TRBV5-1 and TRBJ1-5; D possibly corresponds to TRBD1 (6 bases). The CDR3 has 15 amino acids. The germline CDR1 and CDR2 sequences are SGHRS and YFSETQ. Trimming took off 8 bases at V and 0 bases at J, with 15 bases between the two ends.

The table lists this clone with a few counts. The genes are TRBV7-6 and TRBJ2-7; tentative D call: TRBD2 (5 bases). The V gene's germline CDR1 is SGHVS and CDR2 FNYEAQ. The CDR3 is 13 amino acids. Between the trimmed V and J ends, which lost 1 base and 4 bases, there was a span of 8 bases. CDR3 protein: CASSLGEGYEQYF. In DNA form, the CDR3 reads TGTGCCAGCAGCTTAGGAGAGGGATACGAGCAGTACTTC.

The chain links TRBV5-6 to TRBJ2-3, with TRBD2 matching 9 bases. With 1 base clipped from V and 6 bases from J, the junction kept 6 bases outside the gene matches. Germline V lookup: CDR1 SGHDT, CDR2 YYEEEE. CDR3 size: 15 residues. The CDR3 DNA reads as TGTGCCAGCAGCTTGCTAGCGGGATATTCGGATACGCAGTATTTT. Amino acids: CASSLLAGYSDTQYF. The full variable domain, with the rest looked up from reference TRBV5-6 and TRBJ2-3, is DAGVTQSPTHLIKTRGQQVTLRCSPKSGHDTVSWYQQALGQGPQFIFQYYEEEERQRGNFPDRFSGHQFPNYSSELNVNALLLGDSALYLCASSLLAGYSDTQYFGPGTRLTVL.

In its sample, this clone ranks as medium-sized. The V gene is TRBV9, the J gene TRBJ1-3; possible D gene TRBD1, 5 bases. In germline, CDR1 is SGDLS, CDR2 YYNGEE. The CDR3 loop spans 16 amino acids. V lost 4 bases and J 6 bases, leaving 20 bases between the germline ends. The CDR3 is CASSPPWGEGVNTIYF. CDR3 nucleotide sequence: TGTGCCAGCAGCCCGCCGTGGGGGGAGGGAGTAAACACCATATATTTT.

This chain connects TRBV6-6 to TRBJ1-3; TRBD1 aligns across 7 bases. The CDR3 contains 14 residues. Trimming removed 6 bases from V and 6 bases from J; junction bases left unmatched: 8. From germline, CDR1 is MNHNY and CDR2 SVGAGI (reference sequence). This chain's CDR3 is CASRERQGINTIYF. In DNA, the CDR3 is TGTGCCAGCAGGGAACGACAGGGTATAAACACCATATATTTT.

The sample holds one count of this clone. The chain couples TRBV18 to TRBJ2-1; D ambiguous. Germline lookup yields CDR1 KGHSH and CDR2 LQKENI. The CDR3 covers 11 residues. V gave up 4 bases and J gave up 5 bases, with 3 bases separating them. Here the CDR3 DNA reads TGTGCCAGCTCACTCGACAATGAGCAGTTCTTC. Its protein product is CASSLDNEQFF.

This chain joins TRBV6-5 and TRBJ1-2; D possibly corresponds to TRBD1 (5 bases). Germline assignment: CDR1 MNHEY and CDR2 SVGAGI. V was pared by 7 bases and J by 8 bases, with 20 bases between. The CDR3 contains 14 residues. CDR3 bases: TGTGCCAGCACGGGGGGGGGAGCGGGGAACGGCTACACCTTC. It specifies CASTGGGAGNGYTF.

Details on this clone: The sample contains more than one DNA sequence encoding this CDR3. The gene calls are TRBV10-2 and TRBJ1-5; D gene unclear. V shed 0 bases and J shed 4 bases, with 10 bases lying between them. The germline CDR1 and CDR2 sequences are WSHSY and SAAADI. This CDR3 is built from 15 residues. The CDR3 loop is CASSESGHRNQPQHF. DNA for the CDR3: TGCGCCAGCAGTGAGTCGGGCCACCGAAATCAGCCCCAGCATTTT.

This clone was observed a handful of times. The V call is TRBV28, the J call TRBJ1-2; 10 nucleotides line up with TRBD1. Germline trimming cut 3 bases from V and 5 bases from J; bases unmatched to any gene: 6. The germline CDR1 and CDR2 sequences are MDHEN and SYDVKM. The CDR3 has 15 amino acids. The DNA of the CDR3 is TGTGCCAGCAGTTTCGGTGGGACAGGGGCTTATGGCTACACCTTC. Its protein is CASSFGGTGAYGYTF.